This TCR beta chain was captured by sequencing in a study of blood T cell repertoires in COVID-19 (dated by TCRdb to 2020 to 2022). In the study overall: Samples covering the acute and convalescent phases of COVID-19 were provided by collaborators in the United States, Italy and Spain. The prospective study material was composed of cDNA or gDNA derived from T cells, B-cell-depleted T cells, or PBMCs. The dataset comprised deeply sampled blood TCRbeta repertoires from subjects exposed to, actively infected with, or recovered from COVID-19. A freely available public database, intended as a resource for researchers studying the immune response to SARS-CoV-2, is where the repertoires were released. The samples were drawn from two sources: the first 160 participants of the ongoing ImmuneRACE study, and 1,000 to 1,500 subjects contributed by 6 global collaborators. A de-identified subject ID, COVID-19 status, age in years and sex were almost always included in the sample metadata. Where available, HLA class I and class II types were taken from metadata supplied by the sample provider and were not determined by assay-based typing.

Reading the germline V gene gives CDR1 SNHLY and CDR2 FYNNEI. Taken from cysteine to phenylalanine, the CDR3 has 13 residues. Only the CDR3 portion is preserved as DNA: 39 bases, with reading frame beginning at the first base. The germline ends are 8 bases apart after V is trimmed by 3 bases and J by 5 bases. Overall study results and their limits: The quantity of clinical and demographic metadata differed by source and by participant and was supplied without curation.

TCRbeta CDR3 regions were amplified from genomic DNA using the immunoSEQ Assay, a bias-controlled multiplex PCR. On the authors' methods: The number of nucleated cells in each sample was estimated by amplification of reference gene primers within the assay. To quantify the absolute abundance of each unique TCRbeta CDR3 rearrangement, sequence reads were collapsed and filtered. For each sample, productive Simpson clonality was calculated as the square root of Simpson's diversity index over productive rearrangements. TCRdb mirrors the immuneACCESS table, restricted to in-frame sequences. Some clones are absent from its copies; in checked studies, under half trace to an unresolved V gene, and the reason for the others is unknown. D and trimming come from the DNA, and the V and J calls and clone size come from that table. Present in this sample are around 120,000 clones, under 75% of which were seen just once. Jointly, the top ten make up about 6.5% of the sample.

The collaborating institutions used their own protocols to collect whole blood in K2EDTA tubes. For TCRbeta analysis, collaborator samples were shipped as frozen whole blood, as isolated PBMCs, or as DNA extracted from either sample type. Worth noting for this clone: Its antigen is still unknown. The input lacks base qualities; no much larger clone sits a single base away.

The sample consisted of peripheral blood. The rearrangement joined TRBV2 to TRBJ2-1; a tentative D match to TRBD2 spans 6 bases. The source is an elderly man with acute or convalescent COVID-19. The CDR3 protein: CASSDGRNNEQFF. The DNA sequence follows: TGTGCCAGCAGTGACGGGAGAAACAATGAGCAGTTCTTC.